This T cell receptor beta chain was captured in a study of T cell changes during pregnancy in multiple sclerosis. The CDR3 contains 15 residues. Per germline, CDR1 MNHEY and CDR2 SVGAGI. V dropped 6 bases and J dropped 5; count of bases not matched to a gene: 5. The protocol was immunoSEQ multiplex PCR, while the TCRdb copy is restricted to in-frame clones and leaves out a portion. The sample lists tens of thousands of clones, around 90% occurring once. The sample here was peripheral blood, taken in the third trimester of pregnancy. The gene calls are TRBV6-5 and TRBJ2-7, with 15 bases fitting TRBD2. This clonotype was obtained from a female donor with multiple sclerosis, enrolled in a pregnancy study. The CDR3 loop is CASRGLAGGIHEQYF. Written as DNA, the CDR3 is TGTGCCAGCAGGGGACTAGCGGGAGGAATCCACGAGCAGTACTTC.